This TCR beta chain was recorded in a study of blood T cell repertoires in COVID-19. V lost 4 bases and J 2 bases, leaving 10 bases between the germline ends. The germline V gene has CDR1 LNHDA and CDR2 SQIVND (reference sequence). The CDR3 is 14 amino acids. The table came from immunoSEQ multiplex PCR; TCRdb's copy has only in-frame clones and leaves some out. The table shows a few hundred thousand clones, with roughly 89% occurring only once. The genes are TRBV19 and TRBJ2-3; no reliable D call. The sequenced sample consisted of peripheral blood. The sequence came from a man aged 25-45 years with acute or convalescent COVID-19. CDR3 protein: CASSTDGFTDTQYF. CDR3 in DNA: TGTGCCAGTAGTACCGACGGGTTCACAGATACGCAGTATTTT.